This is a list of T cell receptor beta chains from one sample in a study of OX40 agonist ivuxolimab in advanced cancers. TCRdb's copy holds only in-frame clones and misses some; the assay was immunoSEQ multiplex PCR. Among 78,000 or so clones listed, roughly nine tenths were seen once. The sequenced sample was CD4+ or CD8+ T cells sorted from blood, obtained in a trial of the OX40 agonist ivuxolimab. These receptors came from an adult with an advanced solid tumor such as melanoma, head and neck, liver or kidney cancer. Each CDR3 is given without its conserved first and last residue. Expanded clones get a size class; other rows say once, few or many, or leave the size out.

J gene: TRBJ1-4; V gene: TRBV5-1; clone size: .; CDR3 protein: ASSVRHREKLF
J gene: TRBJ2-5; V gene: TRBV5-6; clone size: .; CDR3 protein: ASSSAGHLNQETQY
J gene: TRBJ1-2; V gene: TRBV5-1; clone size: .; CDR3 protein: ASSLTANPNYGYT
J gene: TRBJ1-1; V gene: TRBV14; clone size: .; CDR3 protein: ASSQDWTTEAF
J gene: TRBJ1-2; V gene: TRBV5-8; clone size: .; CDR3 protein: ASSFGGDYGYT
J gene: TRBJ2-5; V gene: TRBV5-4; clone size: .; CDR3 protein: ASSLAVGTETQY
J gene: TRBJ1-4; V gene: TRBV11-1; clone size: .; CDR3 protein: ASSRTFATNEKLF
J gene: TRBJ2-2; V gene: TRBV18; clone size: .; CDR3 protein: ASSPTGTGSNTGELF
J gene: TRBJ2-1; V gene: TRBV30; clone size: .; CDR3 protein: AYSGQIYNEQF
J gene: TRBJ2-1; V gene: TRBV7-9; clone size: once; CDR3 protein: ASSWTGYSNEQF
J gene: TRBJ1-5; V gene: TRBV2; clone size: .; CDR3 protein: ASSYRGSNQPQH
J gene: TRBJ2-3; V gene: TRBV2; clone size: .; CDR3 protein: ASSETSGGTDTQY
J gene: TRBJ1-5; V gene: TRBV15; clone size: .; CDR3 protein: ATSMHQGSANQPQH
J gene: TRBJ1-5; V gene: TRBV5-8; clone size: .; CDR3 protein: ASSLNQPQH
J gene: TRBJ2-7; V gene: TRBV6-1; clone size: .; CDR3 protein: ASRQAGAYEQY
J gene: TRBJ2-3; V gene: TRBV5-6; clone size: .; CDR3 protein: ASSAGTGATDTQY
J gene: TRBJ2-3; V gene: TRBV27; clone size: .; CDR3 protein: ASSLRRADTQY
J gene: TRBJ1-1; V gene: TRBV6-5; clone size: .; CDR3 protein: ASSAGRGRNTEAF
J gene: TRBJ1-3; V gene: TRBV6-1; clone size: .; CDR3 protein: ASRSSRYGNTIY
J gene: TRBJ2-1; V gene: TRBV6-6; clone size: once; CDR3 protein: ATLMTSSHNEQF
J gene: TRBJ1-2; V gene: TRBV28; clone size: .; CDR3 protein: ASSQVYGYT
J gene: TRBJ1-5; V gene: TRBV2; clone size: few; CDR3 protein: ASRGSYQPQH
J gene: TRBJ2-1; V gene: TRBV2; clone size: .; CDR3 protein: ASSDQGASYNEQF
J gene: TRBJ1-2; V gene: TRBV2; clone size: .; CDR3 protein: ASSEGQPDGLSYT
J gene: TRBJ1-1; V gene: TRBV6-1; clone size: .; CDR3 protein: ASSNLDRGNTEAF
J gene: TRBJ1-2; V gene: TRBV6-6; clone size: .; CDR3 protein: ASGDRGNYGYT
J gene: TRBJ1-4; V gene: TRBV6-6; clone size: .; CDR3 protein: ASKRAGGKLF
J gene: TRBJ2-2; V gene: TRBV6-6; clone size: .; CDR3 protein: ASSKQGTNTGELF
J gene: TRBJ1-1; V gene: TRBV28; clone size: once; CDR3 protein: ASSPQGGDTEAF
J gene: TRBJ1-4; V gene: TRBV5-1; clone size: .; CDR3 protein: ASSANEKLF
J gene: TRBJ1-3; V gene: TRBV2; clone size: .; CDR3 protein: ASRRDRGDTIY
J gene: TRBJ2-3; V gene: TRBV25-1; clone size: .; CDR3 protein: ASQGGLSTDTQY
J gene: TRBJ2-5; V gene: TRBV5-1; clone size: .; CDR3 protein: ASSFSGTGGIETQY
J gene: TRBJ2-4; V gene: TRBV19; clone size: .; CDR3 protein: ASSWGSQNIQY
J gene: TRBJ1-2; V gene: TRBV18; clone size: .; CDR3 protein: ASSPPANYGYT
J gene: TRBJ2-7; V gene: TRBV18; clone size: .; CDR3 protein: ASSPPSQVSYEQY
J gene: TRBJ2-7; V gene: TRBV6-1; clone size: .; CDR3 protein: ASTRTSSYEQY
J gene: TRBJ1-2; V gene: TRBV19; clone size: .; CDR3 protein: ASSISSISGYT
J gene: TRBJ2-1; V gene: TRBV28; clone size: .; CDR3 protein: ASSLGGDKNEQF
J gene: TRBJ1-1; V gene: TRBV11-3; clone size: .; CDR3 protein: ASSSDVNTEAF
J gene: TRBJ2-7; V gene: TRBV11-2; clone size: once; CDR3 protein: ASSALWGTRRTYEQY
J gene: TRBJ2-2; V gene: TRBV5-4; clone size: .; CDR3 protein: ASSPGGVGGWAGELF
J gene: TRBJ2-7; V gene: TRBV5-4; clone size: .; CDR3 protein: ASSFTGTYEQY
J gene: TRBJ2-1; V gene: TRBV6-5; clone size: once; CDR3 protein: ASSYGGQVNEQF
J gene: TRBJ1-3; V gene: TRBV5-1; clone size: .; CDR3 protein: ASSGRRQGSGNTIY
J gene: TRBJ1-1; V gene: TRBV2; clone size: .; CDR3 protein: ASTASPGGYTEAF
J gene: TRBJ1-5; V gene: TRBV30; clone size: .; CDR3 protein: AWSVDSNQPQH
J gene: TRBJ2-7; V gene: TRBV7-2; clone size: .; CDR3 protein: ASSSYSGGAPEY
J gene: TRBJ1-2; V gene: TRBV9; clone size: .; CDR3 protein: ASSLTVGIPNYGYT
J gene: TRBJ1-1; V gene: TRBV5-4; clone size: .; CDR3 protein: ASSLKGRMNTEAF
J gene: TRBJ1-5; V gene: TRBV5-6; clone size: .; CDR3 protein: ASSRTLNQPQH
J gene: TRBJ2-3; V gene: TRBV5-1; clone size: .; CDR3 protein: ASSLAGLVNRDTQY
J gene: TRBJ1-2; V gene: TRBV11-2; clone size: .; CDR3 protein: ASSLSRTRPSPDDT
J gene: TRBJ2-7; V gene: TRBV5-1; clone size: .; CDR3 protein: ASSSRDFAWEQY
J gene: TRBJ1-1; V gene: TRBV7-2; clone size: once; CDR3 protein: ASSLYSTGVGTEAF